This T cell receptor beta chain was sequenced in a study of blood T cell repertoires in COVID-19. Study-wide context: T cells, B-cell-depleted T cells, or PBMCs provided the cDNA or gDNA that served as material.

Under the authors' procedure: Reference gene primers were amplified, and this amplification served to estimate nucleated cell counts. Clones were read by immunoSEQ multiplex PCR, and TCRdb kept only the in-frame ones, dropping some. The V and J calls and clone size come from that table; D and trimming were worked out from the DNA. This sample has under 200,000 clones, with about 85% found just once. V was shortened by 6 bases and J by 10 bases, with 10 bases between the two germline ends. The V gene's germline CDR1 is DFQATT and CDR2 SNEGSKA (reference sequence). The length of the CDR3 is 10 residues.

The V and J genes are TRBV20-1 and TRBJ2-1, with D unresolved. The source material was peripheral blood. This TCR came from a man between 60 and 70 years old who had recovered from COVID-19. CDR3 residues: CSARTREQFF. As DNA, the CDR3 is TGCAGTGCCAGAACTCGGGAGCAGTTCTTC.